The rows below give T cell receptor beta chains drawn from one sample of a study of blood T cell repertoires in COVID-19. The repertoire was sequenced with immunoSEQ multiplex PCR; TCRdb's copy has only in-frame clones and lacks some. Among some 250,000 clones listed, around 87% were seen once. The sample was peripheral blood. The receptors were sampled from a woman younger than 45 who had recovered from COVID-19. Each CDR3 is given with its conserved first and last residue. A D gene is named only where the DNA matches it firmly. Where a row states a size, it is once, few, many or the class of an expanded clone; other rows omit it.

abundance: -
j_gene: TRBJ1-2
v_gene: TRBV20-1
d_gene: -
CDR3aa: CSGWGPYGYTF
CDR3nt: TGCAGTGGTTGGGGGCCCTATGGCTACACCTTC

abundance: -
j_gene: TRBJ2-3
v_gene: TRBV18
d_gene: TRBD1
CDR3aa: CASSPGTGGDTQYF
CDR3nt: TGTGCCAGCTCACCCGGGACAGGGGGCGATACGCAGTATTTT

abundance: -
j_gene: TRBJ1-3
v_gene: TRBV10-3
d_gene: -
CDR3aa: CAISEATMGGNTIYF
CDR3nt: TGTGCCATCAGTGAGGCGACTATGGGGGGAAACACCATATATTTT

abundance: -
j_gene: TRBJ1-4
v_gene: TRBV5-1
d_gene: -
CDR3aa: CASSLAGGTTNEKLFF
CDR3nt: TGCGCCAGCAGCTTGGCCGGGGGGACAACTAATGAAAAACTGTTTTTT

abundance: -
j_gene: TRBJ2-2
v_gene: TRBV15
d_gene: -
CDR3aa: CATGPNTGELFF
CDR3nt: TGTGCCACCGGCCCGAACACCGGGGAGCTGTTTTTT

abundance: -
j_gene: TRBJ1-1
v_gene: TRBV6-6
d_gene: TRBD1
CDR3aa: CASSLGQPLPEAFF
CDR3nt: TGTGCCAGCAGCTTGGGACAGCCCTTACCTGAAGCTTTCTTT

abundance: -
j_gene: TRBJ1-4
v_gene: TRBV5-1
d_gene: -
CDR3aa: CASSLGIDEKLFF
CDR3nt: TGCGCCAGCAGTTTGGGTATAGATGAAAAACTGTTTTTT

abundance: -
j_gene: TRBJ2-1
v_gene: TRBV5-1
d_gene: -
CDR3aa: CASSLEGKGLGQFF
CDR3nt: TGCGCCAGCAGCTTGGAGGGGAAAGGCCTAGGGCAGTTCTTC

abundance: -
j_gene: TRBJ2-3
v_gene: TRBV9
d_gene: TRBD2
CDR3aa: CASSILGGGSTDTQYF
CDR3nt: TGTGCCAGCTCCATTCTCGGGGGGGGCAGCACAGATACGCAGTATTTT

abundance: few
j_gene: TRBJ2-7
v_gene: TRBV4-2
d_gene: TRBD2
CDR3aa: CASSQEGRGDYEQYF
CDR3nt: TGTGCCAGCAGCCAAGAAGGTCGGGGGGACTACGAGCAGTACTTC

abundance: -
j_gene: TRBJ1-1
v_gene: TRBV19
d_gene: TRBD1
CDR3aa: CASSRQGRGNTEAFF
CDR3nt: TGTGCCAGTAGTAGACAGGGACGGGGGAACACTGAAGCTTTCTTT

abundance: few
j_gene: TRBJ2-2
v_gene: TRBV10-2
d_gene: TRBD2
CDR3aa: CASSERLALAGELFF
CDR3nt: TGCGCCAGCAGTGAGAGACTAGCGTTAGCCGGGGAGCTGTTTTTT

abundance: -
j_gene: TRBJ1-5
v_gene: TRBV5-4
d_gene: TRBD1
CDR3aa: CASSLRDRGYNQPQHF
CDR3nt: TGTGCCAGCAGCTTGAGGGACAGGGGGTACAATCAGCCCCAGCATTTT

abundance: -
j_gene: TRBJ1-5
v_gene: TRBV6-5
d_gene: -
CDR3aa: CASSLGQFNQPQHF
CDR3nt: TGTGCCAGCAGCCTCGGACAGTTTAATCAGCCCCAGCATTTT

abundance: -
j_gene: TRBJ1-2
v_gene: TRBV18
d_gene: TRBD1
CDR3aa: CASSPDRTGIYGYTF
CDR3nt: TGTGCCAGCTCACCCGATCGGACAGGGATCTATGGCTACACCTTC